A single T cell receptor (beta chain) is shown here with its context. Here immunoSEQ multiplex PCR was the method, and the copy in TCRdb shows in-frame clones only, minus some. The top ten hold about 1.3% of the sample, which has some 90,000 clones, 70% to 90% seen once. The entry originates in a study of control samples from healthy donors and cancer patients. The CDR3 runs 15 residues. Germline loops: CDR1 SGDLS, CDR2 YYNGEE. V shed 0 bases and J shed 2 bases, with 9 bases lying between them. The chain links TRBV9 to TRBJ2-1, with D possibly being TRBD1 or TRBD2 (6 bases each). The receptor's source is a woman in her 50s in good health. Sequenced material: blood. The CDR3 is CASSVEGGPYNEQFF. The CDR3 coding sequence is TGTGCCAGCAGCGTAGAGGGGGGCCCCTACAATGAGCAGTTCTTC. Complete variable domain (other parts from reference TRBV9 and TRBJ2-1): DSGVTQTPKHLITATGQRVTLRCSPRSGDLSVYWYQQSLDQGLQFLIQYYNGEERAKGNILERFSAQQFPDLHSELNLSSLELGDSALYFCASSVEGGPYNEQFFGPGTRLTVL.